What follows are 25 T cell receptor beta chains derived from one specimen sequenced in a study of CDR3 diversity in severe acne. Using its own MiXCR run on the PCR reads, TCRdb lists one record per CDR3 protein. The sample lists roughly 100,000 distinct CDR3 sequences, roughly 51% seen once, with under 15% in the top ten. Material: blood. These receptors were collected from a male donor with acne.

This clonotype occurred a few times. This chain links TRBV11-2 with TRBJ2-5, with 8 nucleotides matching TRBD2. The CDR3 runs 15 residues. Per the germline V gene, CDR1 is SGHAT and CDR2 is FQNNGV. J gave up 4 bases and V 5 bases, and 9 bases lay outside the gene matches. The CDR3 is CASSVGAGGGETQYF. As DNA, the CDR3 is TGTGCCAGCAGCGTAGGGGCGGGAGGCGGAGAGACCCAGTACTTC.

This clonotype was seen repeatedly, ten times or more. The V and J genes are TRBV20-1 and TRBJ2-1; 13 nucleotides match TRBD2. The length of the CDR3 is 15 residues. The V gene's germline CDR1 is DFQATT and CDR2 SNEGSKA (reference sequence). V shed 5 bases and J 7 bases; nucleotides not matched to a gene: 8. The CDR3 loop is CSAVILAGGPNEQFF. CDR3 in DNA: TGCAGTGCTGTCATACTAGCGGGGGGGCCAAATGAGCAGTTCTTC.

The chain has TRBV15 and TRBJ2-2; weak D call: TRBD2 (5 bases). Per germline, CDR1 LNHNV and CDR2 YYDKDF (reference sequence). V lost 6 bases, J lost 7 bases, and 15 bases lay in between. This CDR3 spans 14 amino acids. The CDR3 sequence is CATSVQDSGGELFF. The CDR3 bases are TGTGCCACCAGTGTCCAGGACTCGGGCGGGGAGCTGTTTTTT.

The V and J genes are TRBV20-1 and TRBJ1-5, with D uncertain. V was pared by 1 base and J by 7 bases, with 11 bases between. The germline V gene encodes CDR1 DFQATT and CDR2 SNEGSKA (reference sequence). The CDR3 runs to 13 residues. The DNA for the CDR3 is TGCAGTGCTAGAGGTGGAGGGTACCAGCCCCAGCATTTT. It is translated as CSARGGGYQPQHF.

This clonotype was detected many times. The V gene is TRBV6-6, the J gene TRBJ2-1; TRBD2 might be the D (6 bases). In germline, CDR1 is MNHNY, CDR2 SVGAGI (reference sequence). The CDR3 loop spans 14 amino acids. Trimming shortened V by 4 bases and J by 4 bases, and 11 bases separated the two germline ends. CDR3 sequence reads: CASSLGGTYNEQFF. The DNA for the CDR3 is TGTGCCAGCAGTTTAGGAGGGACTTACAATGAGCAGTTCTTC.

The rearrangement joins TRBV29-1 to TRBJ2-1; a weak D match, TRBD1 (6 bases). The CDR3 is 14 amino acids. Germline CDR1 SQVTM, CDR2 ANQGSEA. Trimming took 2 bases from V and 7 from J, leaving 15 bases between them. The CDR3 DNA reads TGCAGCGTTGAACCGCAGGGGCATGATAATGAGCAGTTCTTC. Translation: CSVEPQGHDNEQFF.

J is TRBJ2-7 and V is TRBV19; TRBD1 aligns across 10 bases. Per germline, CDR1 LNHDA and CDR2 SQIVND (reference sequence). The CDR3 runs 15 residues. With V trimmed by 5 bases and J by 0 bases, 4 bases remained unmatched. CDR3 DNA sequence: TGTGCCAGTAGTGGACGGACAGGGGGCTCCTACGAGCAGTACTTC. This sequence encodes CASSGRTGGSYEQYF.

This clonotype was seen at least ten times. The chain combines TRBV5-1 with TRBJ2-1; perhaps TRBD1 as D (5 bases). CDR3 length equals 14 residues. V dropped 0 bases and J dropped 7 bases, with 11 bases sitting between them. In germline, CDR1 is SGHRS, CDR2 YFSETQ. CDR3 protein: CASSLALGLNEQFF. The CDR3 DNA sequence: TGCGCCAGCAGCTTGGCTTTGGGGCTGAATGAGCAGTTCTTC.

This clonotype came up a few times. The CDR3 loop reads CSALLEQYF. As DNA, the CDR3 is TGCAGCGCCCTTCTCGAGCAGTACTTC. The J gene is TRBJ2-7, the V gene TRBV29-1; D ambiguous. This CDR3 region has 9 residues. Germline lookup yields CDR1 SQVTM and CDR2 ANQGSEA. Trimming left V 7 bases short and J 6 bases short, with 7 bases between.

Only a few counts were recorded for this clonotype. The chain carries TRBV20-1 and TRBJ1-5; D remains unclear. The germline V gene encodes CDR1 DFQATT and CDR2 SNEGSKA (reference sequence). The ends were cut back, 5 bases at V and 11 bases at J, with 28 bases in the middle. This CDR3 is 16 amino acids long. The DNA of the CDR3 is TGCAGTGCTGCCGGGAGGGTAGCGGGAGAGGAGGAGACCCAGCATTTT. Translating it yields CSAAGRVAGEEETQHF.

This clonotype was recorded at least ten times. The chain employs TRBV15 and TRBJ1-1; D unclear. This CDR3 is 14 amino acids long. Germline V gene sequence: CDR1 LNHNV, CDR2 YYDKDF (reference sequence). V lost 9 bases to trimming and J lost 1 base, with 15 bases between them. CDR3 loop: CATRTGYPNTEAFF. The CDR3 DNA follows: TGTGCCACACGGACCGGATACCCGAACACTGAAGCTTTCTTT. Together with reference TRBV15 and TRBJ1-1, the CDR3 gives the full variable domain: DAMVIQNPRYQVTQFGKPVTLSCSQTLNHNVMYWYQQKSSQAPKLLFHYYDKDFNNEADTPDNFQSRRPNTSFCFLDIRSPGLGDTAMYLCATRTGYPNTEAFFGQGTRLTVV.

This clonotype came up once. The gene calls are TRBV20-1 and TRBJ2-5, with 12 bases matching TRBD2. V gave up 6 bases and J gave up 7 bases; unmatched junction bases: 12. This CDR3 has 15 amino acids. Germline CDR1 reads DFQATT; CDR2 reads SNEGSKA (reference sequence). CDR3 in DNA: TGCAGTGCGGTCACGCAGACTAGCGGGAGAGGGACCCAGTACTTC. Translating it yields CSAVTQTSGRGTQYF.

Concerning this clonotype: This clone may be a read error of a much larger clone one base away. Because it lacks the conserved phenylalanine or tryptophan at the end, this CDR3 is likely a read error. The V gene is TRBV10-1, the J gene TRBJ1-5; D not certain. The CDR3 length is 13 residues. Trimming stripped 2 bases from V and 0 bases from J, with 2 bases between. The germline V gene encodes CDR1 WNHNN and CDR2 SYGVQD (reference sequence). The CDR3 spells CASSENSNQPQHS. The DNA of the CDR3 is TGCGCCAGCAGTGAGAATAGCAATCAGCCCCAGCATTCT.

For this clonotype: With a much larger clone just one base away, this may be a read error. This chain uses TRBV20-1 with TRBJ1-6; possibly TRBD1 for D (6 bases). The CDR3 has 13 residues. The germline CDR1 and CDR2 sequences are DFQATT and SNEGSKA (reference sequence). CDR3 protein: CSARGAANSPLYF. CDR3 sequence (DNA): TGCAGTGCTAGGGGGGCCGCAAATTCACCCCTCTACTTT.

The count of this clonotype is one. This chain connects TRBV10-3 to TRBJ2-5, with D tentatively TRBD1 (6 bases). The CDR3 loop spans 13 amino acids. The germline gives CDR1 ENHRY, CDR2 SYGVKD. V lost 3 bases, J lost 2 bases, and 7 bases lay in between. This CDR3 reads CAISDGQQETQYF. The CDR3 DNA follows: TGTGCCATCAGTGATGGACAGCAAGAGACCCAGTACTTC.

This rearrangement joins TRBV25-1 to TRBJ2-2, with D uncertain. The V gene lost 5 bases and the J gene lost 5 bases, with 15 bases spanning the gap. CDR3 length: 15 residues. Germline CDR1 reads MGHDK; CDR2 reads SYGVNS. CDR3 DNA: TGTGCCAGCAGTCCCCAGACGGACGGGACCGGGGAGCTGTTTTTT. The encoded protein is CASSPQTDGTGELFF.

By frequency in the sample, this clonotype is medium-sized. The chain uses TRBV29-1 and TRBJ1-1; D not certain. CDR3 length equals 12 residues. Germline-derived CDR1 and CDR2 are SQVTM and ANQGSEA. V lost 0 bases, J lost 9 bases, and 11 bases lay in between. The CDR3 sequence is CSVEDSSRKAFF. In DNA, the CDR3 is TGCAGCGTTGAAGATAGTTCGCGAAAAGCTTTCTTT.

This clonotype was recorded only once. As the CDR3 is not closed by the conserved phenylalanine or tryptophan, this likely results from a read error. The J gene is TRBJ1-2, the V gene TRBV14; D is unclear. Germline CDR1 SGHDN, CDR2 FVKESK. The V and J ends lost 7 bases and 6 bases respectively, with 15 bases between them. This CDR3 has 13 amino acids. CDR3: CASKPAGPNGYTS. In nucleotides, the CDR3 is TGTGCCAGCAAGCCGGCCGGACCTAATGGCTACACCTCC.

The chain uses TRBV20-1 and TRBJ2-7, with D perhaps TRBD2 (6 bases). The V gene lost 2 bases and the J gene lost 2 bases, with 10 bases spanning the gap. Germline V CDR1 and CDR2: DFQATT, SNEGSKA (reference sequence). This CDR3 contains 13 residues. CDR3 sequence (DNA): TGCAGTGCTAGAAACGGAGGGGCCTACGAGCAGTACTTC. It yields the protein CSARNGGAYEQYF.

The sample holds many counts of this clonotype. The chain couples TRBV28 to TRBJ2-7; TRBD2 agrees at 7 bases. CDR3 length: 12 amino acids. Germline values: CDR1 MDHEN, CDR2 SYDVKM. V was clipped by 6 bases and J by 3 bases; unmatched bases: 2. CDR3 amino acids: CASRPSGYEQYF. The CDR3 nucleotides read TGTGCCAGCAGGCCTAGCGGCTACGAGCAGTACTTC.

This clonotype was recorded at least ten times. This chain joins TRBV25-1 and TRBJ1-1; D gene ambiguous. V shed 10 bases and J shed 4 bases, with 10 bases lying between them. This CDR3 is 11 amino acids long. The germline CDR1 and CDR2 sequences are MGHDK and SYGVNS. CDR3 residues: CATHYGTEAFF. CDR3 bases: TGTGCCACCCACTACGGCACTGAAGCTTTCTTT.

CDR3 nucleotides: TGTGCCATCAGTGAGTCAGGGAGTTATAGCAATCAGCCCCAGCATTTT. This encodes CAISESGSYSNQPQHF. V and J are TRBV10-3 and TRBJ1-5; D is ambiguous. CDR3 length equals 16 residues. Deletions cut 0 bases from V and 0 bases from J, with 9 bases between. CDR1 is ENHRY and CDR2 is SYGVKD in the germline V gene.

The V gene is TRBV7-2, the J gene TRBJ2-5; 9 bases align to TRBD1. Unmatched junction bases numbered 6, after V lost 3 bases and J lost 1 base. The CDR3 runs to 16 residues. Looked up from germline, CDR1 is SGHTA and CDR2 is FQGNSA. CDR3 protein: CASSFRTGAIQETQYF. The CDR3 bases are TGTGCCAGCAGCTTCCGGACAGGGGCCATCCAAGAGACCCAGTACTTC.

This rearrangement joins TRBV7-3 to TRBJ2-7; possibly TRBD1 for D (6 bases). The length of the CDR3 is 12 residues. The V gene's germline CDR1 is SGHTA and CDR2 FQGTGA. V was cut by 9 bases and J by 4 bases, with 13 bases left in between. In DNA form, the CDR3 reads TGTGCCAGTTCGACAGGATCTTACGAGCAGTACTTC. Translating gives CASSTGSYEQYF.

In its sample, this clonotype was seen many times. The chain combines TRBV5-6 with TRBJ2-7; a weak D match, TRBD1 (6 bases). This CDR3 spans 18 amino acids. CDR1 SGHDT and CDR2 YYEEEE come from the germline V gene. Trimming shortened V by 0 bases and J by 3 bases, and 22 bases separated the two germline ends. In DNA form, the CDR3 reads TGTGCCAGCAGCTTGGTGGGGGCTGGCAGGGGATATCGCTACGAGCAGTACTTC. This gives the protein CASSLVGAGRGYRYEQYF.